These 29 T cell receptor beta chains were all obtained from the same sample, sequenced in a study of blood T cell repertoires in COVID-19. Clones were sequenced by immunoSEQ multiplex PCR, and TCRdb holds only the in-frame ones, with some missing. Among under 450,000 clones, roughly 90% were seen once, and the ten largest hold roughly 1.6%. The material sequenced was peripheral blood. Receptors originate from a woman aged 40-49 years with COVID-19, enrolled during active disease.

The V gene is TRBV11-2, the J gene TRBJ1-2; the match to TRBD1 covers 9 bases. V trimming: 1 base; J trimming: 7 bases; junction bases outside the gene matches: 4. This CDR3 has 14 residues. The germline gives CDR1 SGHAT, CDR2 FQNNGV. CDR3 amino acids: CASSLATGGVGYTF. Here the CDR3 DNA reads TGTGCCAGCAGCTTAGCTACAGGGGGCGTTGGCTACACCTTC.

This chain connects TRBV6-6 to TRBJ2-7, with D perhaps matching TRBD2 (5 bases). With 0 bases removed from V and 2 bases from J, the gap between germline ends came to 8 bases. Germline V CDR1 and CDR2: MNHNY, SVGAGI (reference sequence). The CDR3 contains 14 residues. The CDR3 spells CASSYSPGTYEQYF. CDR3 nucleotides: TGTGCCAGCAGTTACTCACCGGGGACCTACGAGCAGTACTTC.

The V call is TRBV5-5, the J call TRBJ2-1; perhaps TRBD1 as D (5 bases). The CDR3 has 15 amino acids. The V and J ends lost 0 bases and 0 bases respectively, with 7 bases between them. CDR1 is SGHKS and CDR2 is YYEKEE in the germline V gene (reference sequence). The CDR3 sequence is CASSLDRSSYNEQFF. CDR3 nucleotide sequence: TGTGCCAGCAGCTTGGACAGGAGCTCCTACAATGAGCAGTTCTTC.

The gene calls are TRBV4-1 and TRBJ2-2; 8 bases line up with TRBD1. The CDR3 is 15 amino acids. The V gene end was trimmed by 4 bases and the J gene end by 1 base; junction bases not matched to a gene: 2. Per the germline V gene, CDR1 is MGHRA and CDR2 is YSYEKL. CDR3 nucleotide sequence: TGCGCCAGCAGCCTAGGACAGGGGAACACCGGGGAGCTGTTTTTT. Translated, it gives CASSLGQGNTGELFF.

This chain links TRBV5-6 with TRBJ2-1, with TRBD2 matching 11 bases. Germline V gene sequence: CDR1 SGHDT, CDR2 YYEEEE. The CDR3 has 15 amino acids. J lost 7 bases, V lost 5 bases, and 8 bases had no gene match. For the CDR3, the DNA is TGTGCCAGCAGACAACGACTAGCGGGACCAAATGAGCAGTTCTTC. This codes for CASRQRLAGPNEQFF. Full variable domain (remainder filled in from reference TRBV5-6 and TRBJ2-1): DAGVTQSPTHLIKTRGQQVTLRCSPKSGHDTVSWYQQALGQGPQFIFQYYEEEERQRGNFPDRFSGHQFPNYSSELNVNALLLGDSALYLCASRQRLAGPNEQFFGPGTRLTVL.

V is TRBV19 and J is TRBJ2-3; a possible D gene is TRBD2 (6 bases). The V gene's germline CDR1 is LNHDA and CDR2 SQIVND (reference sequence). The CDR3 consists of 13 residues. V lost 1 base to trimming and J lost 5 bases, with 7 bases between them. CDR3 protein: CASSIAGVDTQYF. CDR3 DNA sequence: TGTGCCAGTAGTATAGCGGGGGTAGATACGCAGTATTTT.

The chain combines TRBV6-5 with TRBJ2-1; TRBD2 agrees at 7 bases. The CDR3 extends over 15 amino acids. Germline V gene sequence: CDR1 MNHEY, CDR2 SVGAGI. V dropped 2 bases and J dropped 7; count of bases not matched to a gene: 8. The CDR3 region is CASSYQRGGANEQFF. Here the CDR3 DNA reads TGTGCCAGCAGTTACCAGCGCGGGGGAGCTAATGAGCAGTTCTTC.

This chain uses TRBV2 with TRBJ1-1; D not resolved. Germline-derived CDR1 and CDR2 are SNHLY and FYNNEI. The CDR3 contains 13 residues. V was shortened by 5 bases and J by 1 base, with 8 bases between the two germline ends. Written as DNA, the CDR3 is TGTGCCAGCAGTAGCGAGGGGAACACTGAAGCTTTCTTT. This codes for CASSSEGNTEAFF.

This clone was seen a few times. The chain is built from TRBV5-1 and TRBJ1-6; a possible D gene is TRBD1 (5 bases). Trimming removed 0 bases from V and 7 bases from J, with 8 bases in between. The germline V gene encodes CDR1 SGHRS and CDR2 YFSETQ. This CDR3 is built from 14 residues. CDR3 loop: CASSLDRTNSPLHF. CDR3 DNA: TGCGCCAGCAGCTTGGACAGGACCAATTCACCCCTCCACTTT.

The chain uses TRBV28 and TRBJ1-5; possible D gene TRBD1, 5 bases. The CDR3 contains 15 residues. Germline-derived CDR1 and CDR2 are MDHEN and SYDVKM. The V gene lost 6 bases and the J gene lost 4 bases, with 16 bases spanning the gap. CDR3 DNA: TGTGCCAGCAGCTTCGGGGGATGGGGAAATCAGCCCCAGCATTTT. It codes for CASSFGGWGNQPQHF.

The chain has TRBV19 and TRBJ1-1, with TRBD1 identical over 9 bases. J lost 0 bases, V lost 6 bases, and 8 bases had no gene match. The germline CDR1 and CDR2 sequences are LNHDA and SQIVND (reference sequence). The CDR3 has 16 residues. The CDR3 DNA reads TGTGCCAGTAGAATCCGGGACAGGGCCCTGAACACTGAAGCTTTCTTT. Its translation: CASRIRDRALNTEAFF.

V usage is TRBV9 and J usage is TRBJ1-3; perhaps TRBD1 as D (6 bases). The CDR3 spans 15 residues. Trimming took 4 bases from V and 7 from J, leaving 18 bases between them. CDR1 is SGDLS and CDR2 is YYNGEE in the germline V gene. The CDR3 reads CASSPWGQEDNTIYF. CDR3 nucleotides: TGTGCCAGCAGCCCCTGGGGGCAGGAGGACAACACCATATATTTT.

This chain connects TRBV5-4 to TRBJ1-1; 9 bases align to TRBD1. The CDR3 extends over 15 amino acids. Germline CDR1 SGHNT, CDR2 YYREEE (reference sequence). V gave up 3 bases and J gave up 1 base; unmatched junction bases: 4. The CDR3 protein is CASSSQGARNTEAFF. The CDR3 bases are TGTGCCAGCAGCTCACAGGGGGCGCGGAACACTGAAGCTTTCTTT.

This clone was found once. The chain employs TRBV4-2 and TRBJ2-4; the D is unclear. The germline CDR1 and CDR2 sequences are LGHNA and YNFKEQ. Trimming pared 2 bases from V and 1 base from J, leaving 6 bases between. The CDR3 length is 14 residues. The CDR3 loop is CASSQISAKNIQYF. The CDR3 nucleotides read TGTGCCAGCAGCCAAATATCGGCCAAAAACATTCAGTACTTC.

The rearrangement uses TRBV9 and TRBJ1-1; the match to TRBD1 covers 8 bases. The CDR3 length is 13 residues. V lost 4 bases and J lost 4; bases outside the gene matches: 3. CDR1 and CDR2 (germline): SGDLS, YYNGEE. CDR3 loop: CASSTTGGTEAFF. The CDR3 bases are TGTGCCAGCAGCACTACAGGGGGCACTGAAGCTTTCTTT.

The chain carries TRBV6-6 and TRBJ1-5; 9 nucleotides line up with TRBD1. J gave up 6 bases and V 6 bases, and 12 bases lay outside the gene matches. CDR1 is MNHNY and CDR2 is SVGAGI in the germline V gene (reference sequence). The length of the CDR3 is 16 residues. The CDR3 nucleotides are TGTGCCAGCAGGGCGGTGGACAGGGGTTTTGGTCAGCCCCAGCATTTT. Translation: CASRAVDRGFGQPQHF.

This clone was recorded only once. This chain joins TRBV27 and TRBJ1-6, with 7 bases aligning to TRBD1. With V trimmed by 8 bases and J by 6 bases, 4 bases remained unmatched. CDR3 length equals 13 residues. The germline CDR1 and CDR2 sequences are MNHEY and SMNVEV (reference sequence). The CDR3 nucleotides are TGTGCCAGCGGGACAGAAGTTAATTCACCCCTCCACTTT. This gives the protein CASGTEVNSPLHF.

V is TRBV29-1 and J is TRBJ2-3, with D perhaps matching TRBD2 (5 bases). The CDR3 sequence is 15 residues long. Trimming pared 3 bases from V and 1 base from J, leaving 14 bases between. CDR1 is SQVTM, CDR2 ANQGSEA, per germline. The CDR3 protein is CSVDNPARGTDTQYF. In DNA form, the CDR3 reads TGCAGCGTTGATAATCCAGCGAGGGGCACAGATACGCAGTATTTT.

The chain is built from TRBV27 and TRBJ2-6; D is ambiguous. CDR3 length: 13 amino acids. Germline V gene sequence: CDR1 MNHEY, CDR2 SMNVEV (reference sequence). The V end was cut by 6 bases, the J end by 2 bases, with 5 bases between. The CDR3 loop reads CASRYAGANVLTF. CDR3 nucleotide sequence: TGTGCCAGCAGATATGCTGGGGCCAACGTCCTGACTTTC.

Notes on this clone: The germline gene is not matched at one end of the junction; a read error may be the cause. The rearrangement links TRBV7-7 to TRBJ1-1, with D uncertain. Germline V lookup: CDR1 SSHAT, CDR2 FNYEAQ (reference sequence). The CDR3 is 20 amino acids. The CDR3 protein is CASSLLSVAGSAVDYTEAFF. The CDR3 region has the DNA TGTGCTAGCAGCTTACTTTCGGTCGCGGGGAGCGCGGTGGACTACACTGAAGCTTTCTTT.

This rearrangement joins TRBV28 to TRBJ1-2; D is uncertain. V lost 3 bases to trimming and J lost 8 bases, with 10 bases between them. The CDR3 consists of 12 residues. Germline values: CDR1 MDHEN, CDR2 SYDVKM. This CDR3 reads CASSFPWRGYTF. CDR3 bases: TGTGCCAGCAGTTTCCCTTGGAGGGGCTACACCTTC.

This clone appeared a few times. This chain uses TRBV10-3 with TRBJ1-5; TRBD1 is a possible D gene (6 bases). The CDR3 has 15 residues. V lost 2 bases and J 1 base, leaving 9 bases between the germline ends. Germline assignment: CDR1 ENHRY and CDR2 SYGVKD. The CDR3 bases are TGTGCCATCAGTGAGGGCAGGGGAAGCAATCAGCCCCAGCATTTT. Its translation is CAISEGRGSNQPQHF.

The V gene is TRBV5-1, the J gene TRBJ2-1, with D perhaps matching TRBD1 (5 bases). CDR3 size: 16 residues. Germline values: CDR1 SGHRS, CDR2 YFSETQ. The germline V and J ends were trimmed by 0 bases and 2 bases, with 12 bases remaining between them. In DNA, the CDR3 is TGCGCCAGCAGCTTGGCCGCGCAGGGAACCTACAATGAGCAGTTCTTC. Residues: CASSLAAQGTYNEQFF.

The chain joins TRBV2 to TRBJ1-1, with a tentative D call TRBD1 (6 bases). V dropped 3 bases and J dropped 0 bases, with 14 bases sitting between them. The CDR3 has 16 residues. Per germline, CDR1 SNHLY and CDR2 FYNNEI. CDR3: CASSDGQYPMNTEAFF. The CDR3 DNA sequence: TGTGCCAGCAGTGATGGACAGTACCCCATGAACACTGAAGCTTTCTTT.

This chain joins TRBV24-1 and TRBJ1-6, with D possibly TRBD1 on 5 matching bases. V was pared by 4 bases and J by 6 bases, with 9 bases between. The CDR3 runs 14 residues. Germline V gives CDR1 KGHDR, CDR2 SFDVKD. The CDR3 loop is CATSDRTPNSPLHF. CDR3 sequence (DNA): TGTGCCACCAGTGACCGGACACCTAATTCACCCCTCCACTTT.

The rearrangement joins TRBV25-1 to TRBJ2-5; 8 bases agree with TRBD1. Germline CDR1 is MGHDK and CDR2 is SYGVNS. The length of the CDR3 is 13 residues. The trim removed 8 bases at V and 7 bases at J, leaving 9 bases unmatched. DNA of the CDR3: TGTGCCAGCGAAGGCAGGGGGCGATGGACCCAGTACTTC. This translates into CASEGRGRWTQYF.

The J gene is TRBJ2-2, the V gene TRBV5-1; maybe TRBD2 (5 bases). CDR1 SGHRS and CDR2 YFSETQ come from the germline V gene. This CDR3 is built from 16 residues. V was cut by 0 bases and J by 2 bases, with 11 bases left in between. CDR3 sequence reads: CASSLEGGTNTGELFF. In DNA form, the CDR3 reads TGCGCCAGCAGCTTGGAAGGAGGAACAAACACCGGGGAGCTGTTTTTT.

The chain employs TRBV27 and TRBJ1-2; TRBD1 agrees at 9 bases. The trim removed 4 bases at V and 8 bases at J, leaving 5 bases unmatched. The CDR3 loop spans 13 amino acids. From germline, CDR1 is MNHEY and CDR2 SMNVEV (reference sequence). The CDR3 loop is CASSSTGTGGYTF. The CDR3 DNA reads as TGTGCCAGCAGTTCCACCGGGACAGGGGGCTACACCTTC.

In its sample, this clone was seen a few times. The V call is TRBV6-1, the J call TRBJ1-5; D is ambiguous. The CDR3 contains 14 residues. V lost 3 bases to trimming and J lost 1 base, with 7 bases between them. In germline, CDR1 is MNHNS, CDR2 SASEGT. The CDR3 DNA is TGTGCCAGCAGTGAGGGCCTGAGCAATCAGCCCCAGCATTTT. It codes for CASSEGLSNQPQHF.